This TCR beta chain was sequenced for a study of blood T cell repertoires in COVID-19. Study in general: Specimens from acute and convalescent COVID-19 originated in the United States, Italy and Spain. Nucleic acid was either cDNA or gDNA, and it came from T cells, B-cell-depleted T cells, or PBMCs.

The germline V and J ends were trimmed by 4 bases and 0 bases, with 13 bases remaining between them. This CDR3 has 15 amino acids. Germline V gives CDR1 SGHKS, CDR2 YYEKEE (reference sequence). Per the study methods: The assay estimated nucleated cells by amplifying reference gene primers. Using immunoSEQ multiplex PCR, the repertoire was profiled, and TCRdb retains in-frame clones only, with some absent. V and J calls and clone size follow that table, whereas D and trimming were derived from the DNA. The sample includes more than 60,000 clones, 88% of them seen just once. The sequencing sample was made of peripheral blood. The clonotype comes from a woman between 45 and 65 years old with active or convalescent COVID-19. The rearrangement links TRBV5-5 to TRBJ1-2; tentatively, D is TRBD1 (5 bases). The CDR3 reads CASSTTGLPNYGYTF. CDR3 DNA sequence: TGTGCCAGCAGCACGACGGGACTTCCTAACTATGGCTACACCTTC.